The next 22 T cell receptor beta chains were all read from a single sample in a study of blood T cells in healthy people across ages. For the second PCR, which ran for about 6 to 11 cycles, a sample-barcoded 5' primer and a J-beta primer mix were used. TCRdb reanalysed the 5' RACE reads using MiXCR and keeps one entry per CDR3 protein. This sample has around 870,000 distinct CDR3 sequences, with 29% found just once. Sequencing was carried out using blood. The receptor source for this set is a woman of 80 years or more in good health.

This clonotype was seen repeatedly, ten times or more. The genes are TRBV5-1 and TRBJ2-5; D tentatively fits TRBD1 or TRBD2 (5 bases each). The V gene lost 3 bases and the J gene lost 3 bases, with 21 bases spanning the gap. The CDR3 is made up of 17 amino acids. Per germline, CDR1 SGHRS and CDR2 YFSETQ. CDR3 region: CASSSTIRAGGKETQYF. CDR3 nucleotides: TGCGCCAGCAGCTCCACCATCAGGGCAGGAGGTAAAGAGACCCAGTACTTC.

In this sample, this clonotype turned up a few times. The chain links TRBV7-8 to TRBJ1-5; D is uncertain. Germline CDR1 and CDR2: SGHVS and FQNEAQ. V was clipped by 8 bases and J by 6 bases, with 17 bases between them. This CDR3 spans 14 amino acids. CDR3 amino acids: CASGIIADSQPQHF. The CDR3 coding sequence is TGTGCCAGCGGAATTATAGCCGATAGTCAGCCCCAGCATTTT.

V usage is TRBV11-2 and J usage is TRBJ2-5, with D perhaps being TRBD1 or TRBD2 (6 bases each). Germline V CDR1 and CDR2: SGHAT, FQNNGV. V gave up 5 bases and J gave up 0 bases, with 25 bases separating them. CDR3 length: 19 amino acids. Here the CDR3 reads CASSPPTGLLGANQETQYF. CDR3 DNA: TGTGCCAGCAGCCCACCGACAGGACTATTAGGGGCCAACCAAGAGACCCAGTACTTC.

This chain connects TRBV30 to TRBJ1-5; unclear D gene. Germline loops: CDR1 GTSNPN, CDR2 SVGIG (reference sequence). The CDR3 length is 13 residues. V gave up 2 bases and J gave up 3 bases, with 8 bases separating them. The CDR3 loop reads CAWSWKVNQPQHF. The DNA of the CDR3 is TGTGCCTGGAGTTGGAAGGTCAATCAGCCCCAGCATTTT.

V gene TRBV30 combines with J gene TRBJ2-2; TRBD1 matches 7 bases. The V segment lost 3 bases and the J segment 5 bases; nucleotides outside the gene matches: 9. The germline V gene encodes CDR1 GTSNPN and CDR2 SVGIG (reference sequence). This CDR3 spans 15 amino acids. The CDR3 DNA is TGTGCCTGGAGACATGACAGGGTTGGGACCGGGGAGCTGTTTTTT. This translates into CAWRHDRVGTGELFF. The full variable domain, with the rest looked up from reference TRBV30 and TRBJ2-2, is SQTIHQWPATLVQPVGSPLSLECTVEGTSNPNLYWYRQAAGRGLQLLFYSVGIGQISSEVPQNLSASRPQDRQFILSSKKLLLSDSGFYLCAWRHDRVGTGELFFGEGSRLTVL.

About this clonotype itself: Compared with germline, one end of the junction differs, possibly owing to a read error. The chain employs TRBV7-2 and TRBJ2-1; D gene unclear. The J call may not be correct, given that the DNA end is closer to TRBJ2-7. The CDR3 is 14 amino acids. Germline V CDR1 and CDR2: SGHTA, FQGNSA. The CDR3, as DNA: TGTGCCGGCAGCTTAGTAAGCCTTTACGGTGAGCAGTACTTC. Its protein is CAGSLVSLYGEQYF.

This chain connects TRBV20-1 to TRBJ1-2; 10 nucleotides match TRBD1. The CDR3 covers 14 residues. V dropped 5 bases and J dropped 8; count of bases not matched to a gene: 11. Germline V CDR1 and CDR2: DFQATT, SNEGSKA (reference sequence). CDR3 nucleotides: TGCAGTGCTTTACGGACAGGGGGACGTTGGGGCTACACCTTC. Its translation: CSALRTGGRWGYTF.

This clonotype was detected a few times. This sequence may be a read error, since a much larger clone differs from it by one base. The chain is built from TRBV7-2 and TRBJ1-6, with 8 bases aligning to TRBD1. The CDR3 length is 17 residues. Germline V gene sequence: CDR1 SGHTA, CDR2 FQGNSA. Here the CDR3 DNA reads TGTGCCAGCAGCCTGGGGCAGGGGGCGACCTATAATTCACCCCGCCACTTT. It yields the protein CASSLGQGATYNSPRHF. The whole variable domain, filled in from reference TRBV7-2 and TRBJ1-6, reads GAGVSQSPSNKVTEKGKDVELRCDPISGHTALYWYRQSLGQGLEFLIYFQGNSAPDKSGLPSDRFSAERTGGSVSTLTIQRTQQEDSAVYLCASSLGQGATYNSPRHFGNGTRLTVT.

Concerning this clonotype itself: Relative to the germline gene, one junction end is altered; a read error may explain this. The CDR3 nucleotides read TGTGCCAGCAGACGGACCAACACTGAAACTTTCTTT. As protein: CASRRTNTETFF. The chain couples TRBV28 to TRBJ1-1; D not certain. The germline gives CDR1 MDHEN, CDR2 SYDVKM. The CDR3 covers 12 residues. Variable domain in full (rest from reference TRBV28 and TRBJ1-1): DVKVTQSSRYLVKRTGEKVFLECVQDMDHENMFWYRQDPGLGLRLIYFSYDVKMKEKGDIPEGYSVSREKKERFSLILESASTNQTSMYLCASRRTNTETFFGQGTRLTVV.

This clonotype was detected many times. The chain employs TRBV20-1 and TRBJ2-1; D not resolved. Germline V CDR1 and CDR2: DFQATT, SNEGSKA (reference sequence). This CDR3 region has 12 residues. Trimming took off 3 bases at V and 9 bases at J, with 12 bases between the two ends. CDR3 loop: CSASLLIGEQFF. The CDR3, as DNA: TGCAGTGCTAGCCTTCTTATCGGTGAGCAGTTCTTC.

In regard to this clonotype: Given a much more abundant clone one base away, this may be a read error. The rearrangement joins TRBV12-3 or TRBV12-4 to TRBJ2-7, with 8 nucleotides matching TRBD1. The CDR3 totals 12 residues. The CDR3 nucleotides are TGTGCCAGCAGTATGACAGGGGTCGAGCAGTGCTTC. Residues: CASSMTGVEQCF.

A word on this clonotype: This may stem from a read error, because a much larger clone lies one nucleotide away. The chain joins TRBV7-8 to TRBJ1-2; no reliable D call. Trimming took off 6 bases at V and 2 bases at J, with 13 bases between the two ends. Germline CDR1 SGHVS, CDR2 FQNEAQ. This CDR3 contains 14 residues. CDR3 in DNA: TGTGCCAGCAGGCCAATTAGACACAACTATGGCTACACCTTC. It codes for CASRPIRHNYGYTF.

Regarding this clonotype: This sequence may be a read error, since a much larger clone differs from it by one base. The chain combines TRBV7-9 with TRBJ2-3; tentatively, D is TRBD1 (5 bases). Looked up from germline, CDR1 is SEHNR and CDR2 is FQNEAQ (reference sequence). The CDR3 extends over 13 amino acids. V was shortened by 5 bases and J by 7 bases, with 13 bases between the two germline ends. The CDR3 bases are TGTGCCAGCAGCGCCAGGGTGGCTAATACGCAGTATTTT. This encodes CASSARVANTQYF.

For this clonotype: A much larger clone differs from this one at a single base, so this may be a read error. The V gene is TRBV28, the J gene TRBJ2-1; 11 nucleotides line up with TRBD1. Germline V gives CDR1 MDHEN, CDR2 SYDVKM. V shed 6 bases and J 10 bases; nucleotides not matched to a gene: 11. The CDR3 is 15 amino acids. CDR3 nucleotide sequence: TGTGCCAGCAGACGCGGACAGGGGGCTTCCTACGAGCAGTTCTTC. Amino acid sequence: CASRRGQGASYEQFF.

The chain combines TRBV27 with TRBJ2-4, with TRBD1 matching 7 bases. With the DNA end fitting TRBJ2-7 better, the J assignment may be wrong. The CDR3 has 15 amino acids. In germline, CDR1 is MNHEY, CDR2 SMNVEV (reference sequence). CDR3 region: CASSEIGGEVYEQYF. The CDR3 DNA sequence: TGTGCCAGCAGTGAAATAGGGGGCGAAGTTTACGAGCAGTACTTC.

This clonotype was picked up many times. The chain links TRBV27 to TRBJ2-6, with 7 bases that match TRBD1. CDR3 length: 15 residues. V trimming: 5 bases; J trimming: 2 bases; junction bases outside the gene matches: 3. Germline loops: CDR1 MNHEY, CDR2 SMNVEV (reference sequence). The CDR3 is CASSKTGTGANVLTF. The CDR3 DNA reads TGTGCCAGCAGTAAGACAGGGACTGGGGCCAACGTCCTGACTTTC. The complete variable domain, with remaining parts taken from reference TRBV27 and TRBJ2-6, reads EAQVTQNPRYLITVTGKKLTVTCSQNMNHEYMSWYRQDPGLGLRQIYYSMNVEVTDKGDVPEGYKVSRKEKRNFPLILESPSPNQTSLYFCASSKTGTGANVLTFGAGSRLTVL.

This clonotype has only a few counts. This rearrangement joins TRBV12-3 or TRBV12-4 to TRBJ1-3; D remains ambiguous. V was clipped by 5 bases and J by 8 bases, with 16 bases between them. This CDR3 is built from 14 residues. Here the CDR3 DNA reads TGTGCCAGCAGTCCAAGTTGGGAGATACACACCATATATTTT. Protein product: CASSPSWEIHTIYF.

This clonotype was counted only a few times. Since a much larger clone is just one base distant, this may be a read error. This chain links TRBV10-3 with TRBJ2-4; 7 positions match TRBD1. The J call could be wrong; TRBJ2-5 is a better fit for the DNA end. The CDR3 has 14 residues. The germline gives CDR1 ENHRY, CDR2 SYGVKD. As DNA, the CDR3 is TGTGCCATCAGGACCGGGACAGAAATTTCGACCCAGTACTTC. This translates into CAIRTGTEISTQYF.

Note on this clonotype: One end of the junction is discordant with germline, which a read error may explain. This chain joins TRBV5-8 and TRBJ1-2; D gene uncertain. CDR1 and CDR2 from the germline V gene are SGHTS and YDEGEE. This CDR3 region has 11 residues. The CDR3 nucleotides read TGTGTCAGCAGCTTGCGGAGTGGCTACACCTTC. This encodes CVSSLRSGYTF.

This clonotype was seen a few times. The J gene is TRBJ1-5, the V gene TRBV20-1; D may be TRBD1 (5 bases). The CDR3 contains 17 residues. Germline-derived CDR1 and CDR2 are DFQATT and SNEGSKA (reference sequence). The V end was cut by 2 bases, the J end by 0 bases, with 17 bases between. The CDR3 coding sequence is TGCAGTGCTAGATCCGCGCGTGGGGGGGATAGCAATCAGCCCCAGCATTTT. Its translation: CSARSARGGDSNQPQHF.

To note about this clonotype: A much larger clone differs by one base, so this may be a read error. The CDR3 loop reads CASSSIRPGTGGLKQYF. The CDR3 bases are TGTGCCAGCAGTTCCATTCGTCCCGGGACAGGGGGCTTGAAGCAGTACTTC. The rearrangement joins TRBV27 to TRBJ2-7; 12 bases map to TRBD1. The V gene's germline CDR1 is MNHEY and CDR2 SMNVEV (reference sequence). CDR3 length: 17 amino acids. The V and J ends lost 4 bases and 8 bases, in that order; junction bases with no gene match: 15.

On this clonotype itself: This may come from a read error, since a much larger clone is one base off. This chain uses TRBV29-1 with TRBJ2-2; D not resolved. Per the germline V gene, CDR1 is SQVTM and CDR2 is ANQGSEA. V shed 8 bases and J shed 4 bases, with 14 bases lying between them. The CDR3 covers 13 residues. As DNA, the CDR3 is TGCAGCTTTGGCCAGAATCCCACCGGGGAGCTGTTTTTT. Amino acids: CSFGQNPTGELFF.